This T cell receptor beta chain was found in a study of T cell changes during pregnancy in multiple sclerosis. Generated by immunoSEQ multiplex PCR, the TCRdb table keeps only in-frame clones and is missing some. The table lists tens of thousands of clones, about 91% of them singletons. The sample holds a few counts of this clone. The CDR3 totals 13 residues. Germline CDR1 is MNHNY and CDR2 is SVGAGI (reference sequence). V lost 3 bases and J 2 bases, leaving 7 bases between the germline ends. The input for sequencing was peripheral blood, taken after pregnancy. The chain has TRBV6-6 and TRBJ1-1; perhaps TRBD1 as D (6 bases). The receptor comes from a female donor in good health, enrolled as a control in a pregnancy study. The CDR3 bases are TGTGCCAGCAGTTATGGGGGCAACACTGAAGCTTTCTTT. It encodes CASSYGGNTEAFF.